This T cell receptor (beta chain) was profiled in a study of T cells in Graves' hyperthyroidism and ophthalmopathy. There are a few counts of this clonotype. RNA transcripts served as the template for amplifying TCR beta CDR3 regions. TCR CDR3 underwent first-round RT-PCR with the HTBI primer set. TCRdb redid the calling of the multiplex PCR reads with MiXCR, one entry per CDR3 protein. The sample has around 560,000 distinct CDR3 sequences, 16% seen once. The CDR3 runs to 16 residues. CDR1 and CDR2 (germline): SGHNT, YENEEA. The V and J ends lost 5 bases and 1 base respectively, with 15 bases between them.

Sequencing was done on a sample of blood. The V and J genes are TRBV11-3 and TRBJ2-4, with D perhaps TRBD1 (5 bases). The sequence was obtained from a woman under 30 with Graves' hyperthyroidism. CDR3 nucleotides: TGTGCCAGCAGCCTCATCCGCCCAGGGGCCAAAAACATTCAGTACTTC. Protein sequence: CASSLIRPGAKNIQYF.